This T cell receptor (beta chain) originates from a study of CD8 T cells in Susac syndrome. Findings and limits, study-wide: An acknowledgment was made by the study that its TCR sequencing and HLA analysis involved relatively few individuals.

Of note for this clonotype: Its specificity is not known.

cDNA came from about 0.5 to 1 ug RNA primed by random hexamers. TCRdb called the immunoSEQ multiplex PCR reads again in MiXCR, with one record for every CDR3 protein. This table holds more than 95,000 distinct CDR3 sequences, approximately 95% found once. The CDR3 is 16 residues long. Looked up from germline, CDR1 is MGHDK and CDR2 is SYGVNS. Trimming took off 1 base at V and 3 bases at J, with 12 bases between the two ends. Input material: CD8+ T cells from PBMCs. This TCR derives from a human donor with multiple sclerosis. The V call is TRBV25-1, the J call TRBJ2-2, with D unresolved. In DNA form, the CDR3 reads TGTGCCAGCAGTGAATCAAAAATTACGGACACCGGGGAGCTGTTTTTT. Encoded protein: CASSESKITDTGELFF.